One sample yielded the 25 T cell receptor beta chains listed below, sequenced in a study of tumor-infiltrating lymphocytes in primary liver carcinoma. From 400 to 550 ng total RNA, TCR beta cDNA was generated with a primer in the constant region. Nested multiplex PCR, run for three rounds with slightly modified ARM-PCR, yielded TCR beta libraries. The opening two PCR rounds, ten to eleven cycles each, paired TRBV1-TRBV30 forward primers with a C-beta reverse primer. TCRdb recomputed calls from the multiplex PCR reads with MiXCR, one row per CDR3 protein. Here the sample spans approximately 120,000 distinct CDR3 sequences, 50% to 80% being singletons. The tissue used was unsorted bulk material of about 19-34 mg. RNA and DNA were co-extracted from it with the AllPrep DNA/RNA mini kit. Sample: liver tumor tissue from sampling region 3. Subset denoted: tumor region T3, left-lateral pole. These receptors all come from a woman in her fifties or sixties with primary liver carcinoma and hepatitis B virus infection.

Turning to this clonotype: Since a much larger clone is just one base distant, this may be a read error. The chain uses TRBV12-3 or TRBV12-4 and TRBJ2-6; D is perhaps TRBD1 or TRBD2 (5 bases each). The CDR3 has 15 residues. This CDR3 is CASSLAQAGADVLTF. CDR3 nucleotide sequence: TGTGCCAGCAGTTTAGCACAGGCCGGGGCCGACGTCCTGACTTTC.

As for this clonotype: The CDR3 does not end in the conserved phenylalanine or tryptophan, so this is likely a read error. The V call is TRBV11-3, the J call TRBJ2-3, with D unclear. This CDR3 spans 14 amino acids. CDR1 is SGHNT, CDR2 YENEEA, per germline. The CDR3 sequence is CASSLRITTDAQYS. DNA of the CDR3: TGTGCCAGCAGCTTAAGGATAACCACAGATGCGCAGTATTCT.

This clonotype occurred once. A junction boundary mismatches the germline segment, possibly from a read error. The chain has TRBV28 and TRBJ1-2; 8 positions match TRBD1. The CDR3 contains 13 residues. Germline assignment: CDR1 MDHEN and CDR2 SYDVKM. The DNA for the CDR3 is TGTGCCAGTGGTCGGACAGGGATTGATGGCTACATCTTC. It is translated as CASGRTGIDGYIF.

This clonotype came up once. V usage is TRBV5-4 and J usage is TRBJ1-1, with no clear D. Germline V gene data show CDR1 as SGHNT and CDR2 as YYREEE (reference sequence). The CDR3 has 15 residues. The V and J ends lost 4 bases and 2 bases respectively, with 15 bases between them. The CDR3 bases are TGTGCCAGCAGCACGGACCTTGGGGATAACACTGAAGCTTTCTTT. Translating it yields CASSTDLGDNTEAFF.

Details on this clonotype: Compared with germline, one end of the junction differs, possibly owing to a read error. V is TRBV11-1 and J is TRBJ2-2; either TRBD1 or TRBD2 may fit D (5 bases each). Germline loops: CDR1 SGHAT, CDR2 FQDESV (reference sequence). The CDR3 consists of 12 residues. CDR3 amino acids: CTSSLQVGELFF. Written as DNA, the CDR3 is TGTACCAGCAGCTTACAGGTCGGGGAACTGTTTTTT.

This clonotype was detected only a few times. This may stem from a read error, because a much larger clone lies one nucleotide away. V gene TRBV6-2 or TRBV6-3 combines with J gene TRBJ2-1; D call uncertain. The V gene's germline CDR1 is MNHEY and CDR2 SVGEGT. The CDR3 length is 15 residues. This chain's CDR3 is CTSSNGFYIYNEQFF. The CDR3 DNA follows: TGTACCAGCAGTAACGGGTTTTACATTTACAATGAGCAGTTCTTC.

There are many counts of this clonotype. This chain links TRBV6-7 with TRBJ2-1; the match to TRBD2 covers 11 bases. TRBV6-7 is an open reading frame whose function is uncertain. The V gene end was trimmed by 5 bases and the J gene end by 8 bases; junction bases not matched to a gene: 11. This CDR3 comprises 16 residues. CDR3 in DNA: TGTGCCAGCAGTCAGCCGGGACTAGCGGTTAGGCATGAGCAGTTCTTC. It codes for CASSQPGLAVRHEQFF.

Remarks on this clonotype: One end of the junction does not line up with germline, which may come from a read error. The rearrangement uses TRBV12-5 and TRBJ2-1; TRBD2 agrees at 7 bases. This CDR3 contains 13 residues. Germline values: CDR1 LGHNT, CDR2 FRNRAP. The CDR3 region is CASGRGTINEQSF. The CDR3 coding sequence is TGTGCTAGTGGCCGAGGGACTATCAATGAGCAGTCCTTC.

This clonotype appeared a few times. The V gene is TRBV20-1, the J gene TRBJ2-5, with D possibly being TRBD1 (5 bases). V was trimmed by 6 bases and J by 1 base, leaving 12 bases between them. Germline V CDR1 and CDR2: DFQATT, SNEGSKA (reference sequence). The CDR3 sequence is 13 residues long. The CDR3 DNA reads TGCAGTGCAACAGGACAAGTCCAAGAGACCCAGTACTTC. This gives the protein CSATGQVQETQYF.

Note on this clonotype: The junction departs from the called germline gene at one end, perhaps through a read error. The chain carries TRBV10-3 and TRBJ2-7, with D unclear. From germline, CDR1 is ENHRY and CDR2 SYGVKD. CDR3 length: 12 residues. The CDR3 DNA is TGTGCCATCAGTGAAGACTCCTACGAGCGGTACTTC. This translates into CAISEDSYERYF.

This clonotype was observed a handful of times. The chain is built from TRBV11-2 and TRBJ2-3; unclear D gene. This CDR3 has 12 amino acids. Germline V CDR1 and CDR2: SGHAT, FQNNGV. V lost 8 bases and J 5 bases, leaving 11 bases between the germline ends. CDR3 residues: CASLDRGDTQYF. The CDR3 bases are TGTGCCAGCTTAGATCGAGGAGATACGCAGTATTTT.

The table lists this clonotype with many counts. This CDR3 reads CASSYGGREWDEQFF. CDR3 bases: TGTGCCAGCAGTTACGGGGGGCGGGAGTGGGATGAGCAGTTCTTC. This chain joins TRBV6-5 and TRBJ2-1, with D perhaps TRBD2 (7 bases). The CDR3 is 15 amino acids. V lost 2 bases, J lost 8 bases, and 16 bases lay in between. Looked up from germline, CDR1 is MNHEY and CDR2 is SVGAGI.

Concerning this clonotype itself: Because the CDR3 is missing its conserved closing phenylalanine or tryptophan, this is likely a read error. This sequence joins TRBV6-6 and TRBJ2-7; D not resolved. This CDR3 spans 12 amino acids. Germline CDR1 MNHNY, CDR2 SVGAGI (reference sequence). The CDR3 here is CASSSVSYEQYL. In nucleotides, the CDR3 is TGTGCGAGCAGTTCAGTCTCCTACGAGCAGTACCTC.

This clonotype is medium-sized (0.01 to 0.1%) by share. J is TRBJ2-1 and V is TRBV11-2, with unresolved D. Trimming left V 2 bases short and J 6 bases short, with 5 bases between. CDR3 size: 12 residues. The germline V gene encodes CDR1 SGHAT and CDR2 FQNNGV. Written as DNA, the CDR3 is TGTGCCAGCAGCTTAAGCTCCAATGAGCAGTTCTTC. It encodes CASSLSSNEQFF.

As for this clonotype: A junction boundary mismatches the germline segment, possibly from a read error. This sequence joins TRBV5-1 and TRBJ2-1, with 10 bases that match TRBD1. Looked up from germline, CDR1 is SGHRS and CDR2 is YFSETQ. This CDR3 is built from 15 residues. The CDR3 nucleotides read TGCGCCTGCAGCGGCGGGACAGGGGCCTACAATGAGCAGTTCTTC. This encodes CACSGGTGAYNEQFF. The full variable domain, rest sourced from reference TRBV5-1 and TRBJ2-1, is KAGVTQTPRYLIKTRGQQVTLSCSPISGHRSVSWYQQTPGQGLQFLFEYFSETQRNKGNFPGRFSGRQFSNSRSEMNVSTLELGDSALYLCACSGGTGAYNEQFFGPGTRLTVL.

V is TRBV28 and J is TRBJ1-2; D gene uncertain. The germline CDR1 and CDR2 sequences are MDHEN and SYDVKM. The CDR3 contains 13 residues. V was shortened by 8 bases and J by 6 bases, with 16 bases between the two germline ends. CDR3 sequence (DNA): TGTGCCAGCCGTGACCCCGGCCGGGATGGCTACACCTTC. Protein sequence: CASRDPGRDGYTF.

This clonotype was observed a few times. The V and J genes are TRBV7-8 and TRBJ2-1, with D perhaps TRBD2 (6 bases). This CDR3 is built from 16 residues. CDR1 is SGHVS and CDR2 is FQNEAQ in the germline V gene. V shed 5 bases and J shed 9 bases, with 23 bases lying between them. The CDR3 loop is CASSPSASVSLTEQFF. The CDR3 bases are TGTGCCAGCAGCCCTAGTGCTAGCGTATCCTTGACTGAGCAGTTCTTC.

Of note for this clonotype: Being one base from a much bigger clone, this may be a read error. The rearrangement joins TRBV29-1 to TRBJ1-2; tentatively, D is TRBD1 (6 bases). The CDR3 spans 12 residues. From germline, CDR1 is SQVTM and CDR2 ANQGSEA. CDR3 DNA: TGCAGCGTCCGGACAGCTAAATATGGCTACACCTTC. Its translation: CSVRTAKYGYTF.

A word on this clonotype: One end of the junction fails to match germline, which may point to a read error. The chain links TRBV11-2 to TRBJ2-7; 8 positions agree with TRBD2. Germline CDR1 is SGHAT and CDR2 is FQNNGV. This CDR3 region has 20 residues. The CDR3 nucleotides are TGTGCCAGCAGCTTAATTTGGGACATAACCCTAGCGGGCCTAGGGCGCGAGCGGTACTTC. Translation: CASSLIWDITLAGLGRERYF.

The count of this clonotype is one. Since the CDR3 does not end with the conserved phenylalanine or tryptophan, this likely comes from a read error. The chain is built from TRBV28 and TRBJ2-7, with TRBD1 identical over 7 bases. The CDR3 spans 15 residues. CDR1 is MDHEN and CDR2 is SYDVKM in the germline V gene. The CDR3 loop reads CASSGDSASSYEQYI. DNA of the CDR3: TGTGCCAGCAGTGGGGACAGCGCGAGCTCCTACGAACAGTACATC.

This clonotype appeared a single time. A much larger clone differs from this one at a single base, so this may be a read error. The gene calls are TRBV2 and TRBJ1-5; D uncertain. V lost 4 bases and J lost 1, with 8 bases in between. CDR1 SNHLY and CDR2 FYNNEI come from the germline V gene. The CDR3 extends over 14 amino acids. The CDR3 region is CASSGASSNQPQHF. CDR3 nucleotides: TGTGCCAGCAGTGGGGCCTCGAGCAATCAGCCCCAGCATTTT.

This sequence joins TRBV7-9 and TRBJ1-6; D remains ambiguous. Per the germline V gene, CDR1 is SEHNR and CDR2 is FQNEAQ (reference sequence). Trimming removed 1 base at V and 6 bases at J, with 7 bases between. CDR3 length: 14 amino acids. The CDR3 loop is CASSLEQLNSPLHF. The CDR3 DNA reads as TGTGCCAGCAGCTTAGAACAGCTTAATTCACCCCTCCACTTT.

On this clonotype: A junction end diverges from the germline sequence, so it may reflect a read error. This rearrangement joins TRBV6-6 to TRBJ1-2, with TRBD1 as a possible D gene (5 bases). CDR3 length: 17 amino acids. Per germline, CDR1 MNHNY and CDR2 SVGAGI (reference sequence). DNA for the CDR3: TGTGCCAGCAGTTACCTTGGTACAGGCACAACTAACTATGGCTACATCTTC. Protein sequence: CASSYLGTGTTNYGYIF.

Concerning this clonotype itself: This CDR3 fails to terminate in the conserved phenylalanine or tryptophan, so it likely reflects a read error. The V call is TRBV6-6, the J call TRBJ2-1, with TRBD2 identical over 9 bases. The CDR3 runs 13 residues. The V gene's germline CDR1 is MNHNY and CDR2 SVGAGI (reference sequence). V lost 11 bases and J lost 9; bases outside the gene matches: 11. The CDR3 region has the DNA TGTGCCGCCGGGACTAGCACTTTCGGTGAGCAGTTCTCC. It yields the protein CAAGTSTFGEQFS.

This chain connects TRBV11-2 to TRBJ2-5; 7 bases are shared with TRBD2. The CDR3 totals 15 residues. V lost 3 bases, J lost 1 base, and 5 bases stayed unmatched. Germline V lookup: CDR1 SGHAT, CDR2 FQNNGV. CDR3 sequence reads: CASSLTGTIQETQYF. DNA for the CDR3: TGTGCCAGCAGCTTGACCGGGACTATCCAAGAGACCCAGTACTTC.